Sequencing of this T cell receptor (beta chain) was carried out in a study of shared clonotypes between healthy human individuals (dated by TCRdb to 2020 to 2021). At the level of the whole study: The cohort included three men and a couple of women between 18 and 49 years of age. Libraries were prepared and TCR repertoires were sequenced by different laboratories using diverse techniques, in order to increase sequencing depth and limit assay-specific biases. For each donor, CD4 naive and CD4 memory were each run on three plates, CD8 naive on two plates, and CD8 memory on one plate. Each donor's leukapheresis produced roughly between roughly 0.85 and 9 billion PBMCs. Blood TCR repertoires of five healthy adults were deeply sequenced to estimate repertoire size and the extent of clonotype sharing between individuals.

The donors were healthy, HIV-negative adults with no recently reported acute infections or vaccinations. Every donor was a Caucasian adult residing in Nashville, Tennessee, USA. CD8 memory samples consisted of magnetically selected CD45RO+ cells combined with CCR7-negative CD45RA+ effector memory (TemRA) cells. After blood collection by leukapheresis, PBMCs were isolated using Ficoll-Histopaque density gradient centrifugation and then cryopreserved in the vapor phase of liquid nitrogen. Purity and quantity of every magnetically sorted T cell population were checked by analytical flow cytometry. Genomic DNA was isolated from every sorted fraction and measured by UV absorbance on a Nanodrop 2000c. General conclusions and limits of the study: Because the study included only a small number of donors, the genetic and exposure-history diversity represented was limited. Rarefaction of sorted-subset datasets indicated incomplete sequencing despite the large sequencing depth. Only blood was sampled, and tissue TCR repertoires likely differ from those in blood. Pairwise subsampling led to the expectation that sequencing depth would affect the degree of clonotype sharing among donors. Naive subsets generally had larger estimated clonotype richness than memory subsets did. When four donors were compared, the shared fraction of clonotypes was about 5.5% for naive CD4, roughly 3.3% for naive CD8, roughly 2.3% for memory CD4, and under 0.5% for memory CD8. Compared with non-shared clonotypes, the clonotypes found in all four sorted-subset donors had higher generation probabilities.

The junction shows trimming of 6 bases on V and 6 bases on J, plus 18 bases between the germline ends. The CDR3 starts with the cysteine, ends with the phenylalanine, and has 13 residues. Here the CDR3 DNA is all that survives: 39 bases in frame from base 1. As encoded in the germline V gene, CDR1 is SQVTM while CDR2 is ANQGSEA. Using the deep immunoSEQ assay, multiplex PCR amplified TCR CDR3 regions from genomic DNA. Extracted genomic DNA from each cell subset was spread evenly across all wells of several immunoSEQ 96-well plates, with each plate serving as a replicate. Each replicate PCR for sorted subsets received around 0.2 ug genomic DNA, equal to some 32,000 T cell genomes. Purified libraries were quantified with a Qubit 3.0 fluorometer, sized on a Bioanalyzer 2100, and re-quantified with the KAPA Library Quantification kit. Every immunoSEQ 96-well plate was sequenced on a dedicated single-read 150-cycle Illumina NextSeq 550 flow cell. Turning to the authors' computational methods: Because only junctional sequences without quality scores were contained in the immunoSEQ output, filtering matching that applied to full-length reads could not be performed. To assign V/J genes and CDR3, sequences were annotated against IMGT germline references using PyIR, a Python wrapper for IgBLAST v1.9. Reads were removed for weak V/J assignments (E-value above 1e-6), missing CDR3, stop codons, out-of-frame junctions, or ambiguous translated residues. V3J clonotypes were defined as sequences sharing an identical inferred V gene, J gene, and CDR3 amino acid sequence. To compute the percentage overlap between repertoires, the number of shared unique clonotypes was divided by the size of the smaller repertoire. RTK rarefaction, the Chao1 estimator, and Recon v2.1 estimates of unobserved clonotypes were used to assess repertoire richness. For all TCRbeta clonotypes obtained by the gDNA method from a handful of donors, generation probabilities were computed with OLGA. The table comes from immuneACCESS by way of TCRdb, which keeps in-frame sequences with V and J called. Part of the clones is missing from these tables; in studies checked, under half for an unresolved V gene and the rest for unknown reasons. D and trimming were read from the DNA, whereas the V and J calls and clone size are those reported in that table. This sample gives 400,000 or so clones in total; 96% of them show up just once. Approximately 0.32% of the sample comes from the top ten.

Details on this clone: The specificity of this receptor is unknown. The sample holds no much larger clone one base away, and base qualities are not on file.

Sequenced input: memory CD8+ T cells sorted from blood. According to the study, the label for this sample's cell subset or site signals: CD45RO+ cells pooled with CCR7-negative TemRA cells. The receptor was isolated from a man under 40 in good health. Recombination joined TRBV29-1 with TRBJ2-7; no D gene can be assigned with confidence. The CDR3 corresponds to CSVTPATGSEQYF. The bases are TGCAGCGTAACACCGGCCACGGGTTCCGAGCAGTACTTC.